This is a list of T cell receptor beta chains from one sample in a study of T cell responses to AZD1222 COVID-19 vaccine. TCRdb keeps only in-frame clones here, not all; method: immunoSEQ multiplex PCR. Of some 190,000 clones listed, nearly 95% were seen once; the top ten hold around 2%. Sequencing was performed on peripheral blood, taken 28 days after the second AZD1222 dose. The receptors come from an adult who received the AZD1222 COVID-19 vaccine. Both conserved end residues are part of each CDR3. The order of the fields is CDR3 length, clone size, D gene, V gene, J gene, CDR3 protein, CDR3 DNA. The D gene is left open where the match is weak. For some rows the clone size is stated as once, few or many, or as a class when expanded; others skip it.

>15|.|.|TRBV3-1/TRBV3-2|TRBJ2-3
CASSQIGTDTDTQYF
TGTGCCAGCAGCCAGATTGGGACCGACACAGATACGCAGTATTTT
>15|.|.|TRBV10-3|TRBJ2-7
CAIQKEMAVSYEQYF
TGTGCCATCCAGAAGGAGATGGCAGTCTCCTACGAGCAGTACTTC
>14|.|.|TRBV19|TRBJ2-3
CASSIMLSTDTQYF
TGTGCCAGTAGTATCATGCTCAGCACAGATACGCAGTATTTT
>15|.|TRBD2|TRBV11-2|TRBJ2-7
CASSFGAGVYYEQYF
TGTGCCAGCAGCTTCGGAGCGGGAGTTTACTACGAGCAGTACTTC
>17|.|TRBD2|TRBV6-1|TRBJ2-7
CASSGGRTSGSPYEQYF
TGTGCCAGCAGTGGGGGACGGACTAGCGGGAGTCCCTACGAGCAGTACTTC
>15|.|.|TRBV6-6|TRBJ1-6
CASSRQDSYNSPLHF
TGTGCCAGCAGTCGACAGGACTCCTATAATTCACCCCTCCACTTT
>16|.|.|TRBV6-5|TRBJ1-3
CASSYSGPSRGNTIYF
TGTGCCAGCAGTTACTCCGGCCCCTCAAGGGGAAACACCATATATTTT
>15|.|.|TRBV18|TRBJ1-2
CASSPDWGATYGYTF
TGTGCCAGCTCACCTGATTGGGGAGCTACCTATGGCTACACCTTC
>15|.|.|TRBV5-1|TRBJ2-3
CASSLGGQETDTQYF
TGCGCCAGCAGCTTGGGGGGGCAGGAGACAGATACGCAGTATTTT
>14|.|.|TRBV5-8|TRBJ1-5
CASSLFGGEQPQHF
TGTGCCAGCAGCTTGTTTGGGGGAGAGCAGCCCCAGCATTTT
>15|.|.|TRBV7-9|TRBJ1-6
CASSLVAGNNSPLHF
TGTGCCAGCAGCTTAGTGGCAGGGAATAATTCACCCCTCCACTTT
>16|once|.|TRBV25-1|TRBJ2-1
CASSEGDASSYNEQFF
TGTGCCAGCAGTGAAGGGGACGCAAGCTCCTACAATGAGCAGTTCTTC
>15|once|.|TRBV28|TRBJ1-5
CASSLNGRGVKPQHF
TGTGCCAGCAGTTTAAATGGCAGGGGAGTTAAGCCCCAGCATTTT
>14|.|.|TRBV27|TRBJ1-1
CASSLGGRNTEAFF
TGTGCCAGCAGTTTAGGGGGGCGGAACACTGAAGCTTTCTTT
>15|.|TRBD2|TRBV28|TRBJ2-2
CASSSGLADTGELFF
TGTGCCAGCAGTTCCGGACTAGCCGACACCGGGGAGCTGTTTTTT
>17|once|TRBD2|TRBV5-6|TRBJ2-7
CASSSAASGNYQYEQYF
TGTGCCAGCAGCTCGGCGGCTAGCGGGAATTACCAATACGAGCAGTACTTC
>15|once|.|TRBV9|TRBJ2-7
CASSALEGSPYEQYF
TGTGCCAGCAGCGCCCTCGAGGGGTCACCCTACGAGCAGTACTTC
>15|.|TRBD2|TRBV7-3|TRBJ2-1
CASSLGGRRYNEQFF
TGTGCCAGCAGCTTGGGCGGGAGGCGCTACAATGAGCAGTTCTTC
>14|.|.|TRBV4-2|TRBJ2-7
CASSQDRGEGEQYF
TGTGCCAGCAGCCAAGATCGCGGCGAGGGAGAGCAGTACTTC
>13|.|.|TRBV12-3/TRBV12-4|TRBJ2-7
CASSFRGGDEQYF
TGTGCCAGCAGTTTTCGCGGTGGCGACGAGCAGTACTTC
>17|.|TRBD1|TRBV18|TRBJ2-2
CASSPRLGQEAPGELFF
TGTGCCAGCTCACCCCGCTTGGGACAGGAGGCCCCCGGGGAGCTGTTTTTT
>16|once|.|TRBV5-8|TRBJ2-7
CASSPGRGDTPGEQYF
TGTGCCAGCAGCCCGGGCCGGGGCGACACTCCTGGGGAGCAGTACTTC
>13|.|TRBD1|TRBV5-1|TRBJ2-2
CASSFQGAGELFF
TGCGCCAGCAGTTTCCAGGGGGCCGGGGAGCTGTTTTTT
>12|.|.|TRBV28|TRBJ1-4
CASSLNNEKLFF
TGTGCCAGCAGCCTTAATAATGAAAAACTGTTTTTT
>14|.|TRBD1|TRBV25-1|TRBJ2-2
CASTDRGYTGELFF
TGTGCCAGCACTGACAGGGGTTACACCGGGGAGCTGTTTTTT
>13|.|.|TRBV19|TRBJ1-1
CASSPIINTEAFF
TGTGCCAGTAGTCCTATCATAAACACTGAAGCTTTCTTT